Described below is a single T cell receptor (beta chain) sequence and its context. Its matching antigen is unknown. The data are from a study of OX40 agonist ivuxolimab in advanced cancers. Study-wide findings and caveats: Some of the lowest clonal expansion was seen in partial responders at 0.1-3.0 mg/kg.

TCRdb's copy holds only in-frame clones and misses some; the assay was immunoSEQ multiplex PCR. The table records more than 80,000 clones, 85% to 95% of them present only once. Germline-derived CDR1 and CDR2 are MNHEY and SMNVEV (reference sequence). The V gene lost 6 bases and the J gene lost 1 base, with 7 bases spanning the gap. This CDR3 is 13 amino acids long. The clonotype originates from an adult with an advanced solid tumor such as melanoma, head and neck, liver or kidney cancer. The sample in question was CD4+ or CD8+ T cells sorted from blood, obtained in a trial of the OX40 agonist ivuxolimab. The gene calls are TRBV27 and TRBJ1-5; tentatively, D is TRBD1 (6 bases). The CDR3 sequence is CASRRGSNQPQHF. The CDR3 DNA is TGTGCCAGCAGGAGGGGGAGCAATCAGCCCCAGCATTTT.